The 10 T cell receptor beta chains in this list originate from one sample, sequenced in a study of T cells after yellow fever vaccination (dated by TCRdb to the late 2010s). Library generation was performed with 5' RACE. TCRdb records Illumina NovaSeq 6000 as the sequencer. TCRdb reworked the public reads: Q25 trimming with fastp, MiXCR clone assembly, productive beta chains retained. Rows with one shared CDR3 protein collapse into an entry with the most common genes and DNA. The sample data list some 300,000 distinct CDR3 sequences, and approximately 11% of these were observed just once. About 3.5% of the sample rests with the top ten. Per the publication, the treatment or condition label means: live attenuated yellow fever vaccine strain. The specimen was CD4+ T cells sorted from PBMCs, collected 45 days after the yellow fever booster vaccination. These receptors were taken from a man aged 18 to 35 who received the YFV17D yellow fever vaccine.

This chain uses TRBV18 with TRBJ2-1; D remains unclear. Germline CDR1 KGHSH, CDR2 LQKENI. This CDR3 has 13 residues. Trimming left V 3 bases short and J 9 bases short, with 12 bases between. The CDR3 sequence: CASSPPPPGEQFF. For the CDR3, the DNA is TGTGCCAGCTCACCGCCCCCCCCTGGTGAGCAGTTCTTC.

This clonotype has ten or more counts. The rearrangement joins TRBV7-2 to TRBJ1-1, with TRBD1 matching over 12 bases. The CDR3 runs to 16 residues. Trimming removed 4 bases from V and 5 bases from J; junction bases left unmatched: 8. The V gene's germline CDR1 is SGHTA and CDR2 FQGNSA. The CDR3 coding sequence is TGTGCCAGCAGCTCGGGACAGGGGGCTGGGGGGACTGAAGCTTTCTTT. Translated, it gives CASSSGQGAGGTEAFF.

The genes are TRBV18 and TRBJ2-7; TRBD1 is a possible D gene (6 bases). V lost 6 bases and J 2 bases, leaving 14 bases between the germline ends. Germline lookup yields CDR1 KGHSH and CDR2 LQKENI. The CDR3 extends over 14 amino acids. The CDR3 is CASSPTQGPYEQYF. The CDR3 DNA sequence: TGTGCCAGCTCGCCAACACAGGGACCCTACGAGCAGTACTTC.

This clonotype came up a few times. V usage is TRBV6-5 and J usage is TRBJ2-3; D might be TRBD2 (5 bases). Trimming took 2 bases from V and 6 from J, leaving 12 bases between them. CDR1 is MNHEY and CDR2 is SVGAGI in the germline V gene. This CDR3 comprises 14 residues. The CDR3 DNA reads TGTGCCAGCAGTTACCGGTCTAGCCAGGATACGCAGTATTTT. Protein sequence: CASSYRSSQDTQYF.

V and J are TRBV7-2 and TRBJ2-7; 7 nucleotides match TRBD1. Unmatched junction bases numbered 7, after V lost 5 bases and J lost 0 bases. The CDR3 runs to 15 residues. From germline, CDR1 is SGHTA and CDR2 FQGNSA. In DNA, the CDR3 is TGTGCCAGCAGCCGGCCGGGACAGAGCTCCTACGAGCAGTACTTC. It codes for CASSRPGQSSYEQYF.

This clonotype was recorded at least ten times. The CDR3 region is CASSGASETEAFF. The CDR3 coding sequence is TGTGCCAGCAGTGGGGCGTCGGAGACTGAAGCTTTCTTT. The chain employs TRBV7-2 and TRBJ1-1; D is perhaps TRBD1 (5 bases). The CDR3 loop spans 13 amino acids. Trimming stripped 6 bases from V and 5 bases from J, with 13 bases between. Germline CDR1 SGHTA, CDR2 FQGNSA.

In this sample, this clonotype turned up many times. The gene calls are TRBV11-2 and TRBJ2-5; D may be TRBD1 or TRBD2 (5 bases each). V lost 3 bases, J lost 7 bases, and 12 bases lay in between. Germline CDR1 and CDR2: SGHAT and FQNNGV. The CDR3 sequence is 13 residues long. CDR3: CASSFPGLGTQYF. DNA for the CDR3: TGTGCCAGCAGCTTCCCGGGGCTGGGGACCCAGTACTTC.

The sample holds a few counts of this clonotype. The chain joins TRBV6-1 to TRBJ2-7, with 9 bases aligning to TRBD1. Germline V CDR1 and CDR2: MNHNS, SASEGT. This CDR3 comprises 15 residues. Trimming took 8 bases from V and 0 from J; bases not matched to a gene: 8. The CDR3 sequence is CASGRDRASSYEQYV. CDR3 bases: TGTGCCAGCGGCCGGGACAGGGCCAGCTCCTACGAGCAGTACGTC.

This chain joins TRBV5-1 and TRBJ2-7; the D gene is possibly TRBD1 (6 bases). From germline, CDR1 is SGHRS and CDR2 YFSETQ. The CDR3 loop spans 14 amino acids. V lost 3 bases and J 0 bases, leaving 10 bases between the germline ends. The CDR3 sequence is CASSSTGSSYEQYF. In nucleotides, the CDR3 is TGCGCCAGCAGCTCAACAGGGAGCTCCTACGAGCAGTACTTC.

This clonotype occurred many times. The chain joins TRBV20-1 to TRBJ2-7, with D perhaps TRBD2 (5 bases). This CDR3 has 14 residues. V lost 3 bases and J lost 1, with 13 bases in between. In germline, CDR1 is DFQATT, CDR2 SNEGSKA (reference sequence). The CDR3 loop reads CSARNWLASYEQYF. The DNA of the CDR3 is TGCAGTGCTAGGAATTGGCTAGCATCCTACGAGCAGTACTTC.